Sequencing of this T cell receptor beta chain was carried out in a study of OX40 agonist ivuxolimab in advanced cancers. Study as a whole: An agonistic anti-OX40 (CD134) antibody, ivuxolimab, was used to treat the patients. Prior checkpoint blockade (anti-PD-1, anti-PD-L1 or anti-CTLA-4) was permitted; approximately 40% had it. Patients with hepatocellular carcinoma, melanoma, renal cell or head and neck cancer made up the dose-escalation patients.

This clone appeared once. The investigators sampled blood at baseline, at cycle 4 day 1, and at cycle 7 day 1. Germline V gives CDR1 SGHRS, CDR2 YFSETQ. This CDR3 has 15 residues. The V and J ends lost 0 bases and 2 bases respectively, with 11 bases between them. Assay used: immunoSEQ multiplex PCR; TCRdb lists only in-frame clones, some missing. The data contain 65,000 to 70,000 clones, around 80% of them singletons. This chain joins TRBV5-1 and TRBJ2-5, with a possible D match to TRBD2 (6 bases). The source was CD4+ or CD8+ T cells sorted from blood, collected in a trial of the OX40 agonist ivuxolimab. The TCR comes from an adult with an advanced solid tumor such as melanoma, head and neck, liver or kidney cancer. DNA for the CDR3: TGCGCCAGCAGCTTGGCAGGACGGGGGCAAGAGACCCAGTACTTC. This sequence encodes CASSLAGRGQETQYF. The full variable domain, rest sourced from reference TRBV5-1 and TRBJ2-5, is KAGVTQTPRYLIKTRGQQVTLSCSPISGHRSVSWYQQTPGQGLQFLFEYFSETQRNKGNFPGRFSGRQFSNSRSEMNVSTLELGDSALYLCASSLAGRGQETQYFGPGTRLLVL.